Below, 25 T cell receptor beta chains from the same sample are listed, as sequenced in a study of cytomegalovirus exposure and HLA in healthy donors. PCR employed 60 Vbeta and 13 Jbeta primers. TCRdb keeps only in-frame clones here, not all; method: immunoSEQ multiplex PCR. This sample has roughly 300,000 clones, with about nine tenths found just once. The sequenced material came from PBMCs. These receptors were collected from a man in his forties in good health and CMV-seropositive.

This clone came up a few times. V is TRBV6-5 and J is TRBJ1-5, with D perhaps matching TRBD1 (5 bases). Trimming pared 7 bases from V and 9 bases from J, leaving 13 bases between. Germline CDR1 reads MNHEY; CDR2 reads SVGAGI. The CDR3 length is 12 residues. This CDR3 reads CASKGPWGPQHF. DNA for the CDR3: TGTGCCAGCAAGGGGCCCTGGGGGCCCCAGCATTTT.

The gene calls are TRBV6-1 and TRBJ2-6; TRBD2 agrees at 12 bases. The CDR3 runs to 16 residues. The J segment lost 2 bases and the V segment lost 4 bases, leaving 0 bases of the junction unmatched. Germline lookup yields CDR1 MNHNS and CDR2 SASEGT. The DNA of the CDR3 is TGTGCCAGCAGTGGACTAGCGGGAGCTGGGGCCAACGTCCTGACTTTC. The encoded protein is CASSGLAGAGANVLTF.

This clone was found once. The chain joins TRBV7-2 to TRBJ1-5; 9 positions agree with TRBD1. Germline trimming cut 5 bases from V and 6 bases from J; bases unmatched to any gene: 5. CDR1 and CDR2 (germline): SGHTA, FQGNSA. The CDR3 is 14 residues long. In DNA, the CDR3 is TGTGCCAGCAGCCCGCGGACAGGGGTTCAGCCCCAGCATTTT. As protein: CASSPRTGVQPQHF.

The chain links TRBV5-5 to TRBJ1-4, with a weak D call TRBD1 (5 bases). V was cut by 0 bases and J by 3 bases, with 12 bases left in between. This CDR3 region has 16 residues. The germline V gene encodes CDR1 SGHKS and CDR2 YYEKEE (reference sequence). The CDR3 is CASSLDAGGANEKLFF. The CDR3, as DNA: TGTGCCAGCAGCTTGGATGCGGGGGGAGCTAATGAAAAACTGTTTTTT.

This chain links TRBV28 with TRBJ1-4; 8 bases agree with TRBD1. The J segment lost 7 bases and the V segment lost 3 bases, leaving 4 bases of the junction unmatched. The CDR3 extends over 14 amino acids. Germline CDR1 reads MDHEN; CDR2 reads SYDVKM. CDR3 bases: TGTGCCAGCAGTTTGGACAGGGTAACTGAAAAACTGTTTTTT. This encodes CASSLDRVTEKLFF.

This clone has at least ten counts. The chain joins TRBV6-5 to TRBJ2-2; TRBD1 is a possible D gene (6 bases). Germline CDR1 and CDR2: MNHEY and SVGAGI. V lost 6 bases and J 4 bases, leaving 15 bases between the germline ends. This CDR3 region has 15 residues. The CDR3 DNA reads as TGTGCCAGCAGACACGGACAGATCATCACCGGGGAGCTGTTTTTT. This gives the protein CASRHGQIITGELFF.

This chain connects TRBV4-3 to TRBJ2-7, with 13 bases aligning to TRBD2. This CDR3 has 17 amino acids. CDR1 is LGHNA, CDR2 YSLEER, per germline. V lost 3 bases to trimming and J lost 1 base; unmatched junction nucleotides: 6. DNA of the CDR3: TGCGCCAGCAGCCATGTACTAGCGGGAGGGCCGTCCTACGAGCAGTACTTC. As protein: CASSHVLAGGPSYEQYF.

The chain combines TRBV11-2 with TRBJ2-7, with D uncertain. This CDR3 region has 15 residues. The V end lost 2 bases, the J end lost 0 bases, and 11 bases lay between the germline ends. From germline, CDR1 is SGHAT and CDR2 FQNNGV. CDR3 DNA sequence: TGTGCCAGCAGCTTAAAACGGTCCTACTCCTACGAGCAGTACTTC. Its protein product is CASSLKRSYSYEQYF. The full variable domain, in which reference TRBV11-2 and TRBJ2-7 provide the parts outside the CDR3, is EAGVAQSPRYKIIEKRQSVAFWCNPISGHATLYWYQQILGQGPKLLIQFQNNGVVDDSQLPKDRFSAERLKGVDSTLKIQPAKLEDSAVYLCASSLKRSYSYEQYFGPGTRLTVT.

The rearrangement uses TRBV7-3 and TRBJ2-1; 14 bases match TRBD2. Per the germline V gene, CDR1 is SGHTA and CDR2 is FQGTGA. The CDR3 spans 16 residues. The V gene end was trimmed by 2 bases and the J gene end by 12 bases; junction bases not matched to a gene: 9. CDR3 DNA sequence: TGTGCCAGCAGCTTATCCGGGACTAGCGGGAGAGTTAGGCAGTTCTTC. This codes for CASSLSGTSGRVRQFF.

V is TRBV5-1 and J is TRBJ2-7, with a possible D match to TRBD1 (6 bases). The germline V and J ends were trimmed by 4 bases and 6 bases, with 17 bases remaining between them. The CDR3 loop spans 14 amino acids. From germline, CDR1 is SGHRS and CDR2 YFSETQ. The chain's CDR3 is CASSGAGVASEQYF. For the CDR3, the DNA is TGCGCCAGCAGCGGGGCAGGGGTGGCCTCCGAGCAGTACTTC.

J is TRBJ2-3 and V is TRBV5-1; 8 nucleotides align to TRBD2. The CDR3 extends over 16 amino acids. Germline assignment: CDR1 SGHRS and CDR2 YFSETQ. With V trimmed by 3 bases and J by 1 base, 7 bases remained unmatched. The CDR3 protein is CASSSRLTSGTDTQYF. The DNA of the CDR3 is TGCGCCAGCAGCTCTCGCCTGACTAGCGGCACAGATACGCAGTATTTT.

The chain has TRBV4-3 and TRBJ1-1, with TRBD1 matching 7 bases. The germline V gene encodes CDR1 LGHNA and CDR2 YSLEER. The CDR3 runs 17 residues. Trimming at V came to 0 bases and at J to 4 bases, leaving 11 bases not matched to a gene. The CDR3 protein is CASSQDEGDSGGTEAFF. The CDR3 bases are TGCGCCAGCAGCCAAGATGAGGGGGACAGCGGTGGCACTGAAGCTTTCTTT.

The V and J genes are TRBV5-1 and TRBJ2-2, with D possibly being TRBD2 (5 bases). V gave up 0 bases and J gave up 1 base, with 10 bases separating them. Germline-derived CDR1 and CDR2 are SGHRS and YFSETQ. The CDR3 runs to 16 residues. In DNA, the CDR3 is TGCGCCAGCAGCTTGGCCGGAGGAGGGAACACCGGGGAGCTGTTTTTT. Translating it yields CASSLAGGGNTGELFF.

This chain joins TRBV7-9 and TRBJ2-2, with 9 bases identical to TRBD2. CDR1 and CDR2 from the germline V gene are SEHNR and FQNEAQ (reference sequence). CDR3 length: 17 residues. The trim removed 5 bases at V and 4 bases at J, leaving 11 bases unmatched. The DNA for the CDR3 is TGTGCCAGCAGCAGTCTGACTAGCGGCTCAGCCACCGGGGAGCTGTTTTTT. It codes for CASSSLTSGSATGELFF.

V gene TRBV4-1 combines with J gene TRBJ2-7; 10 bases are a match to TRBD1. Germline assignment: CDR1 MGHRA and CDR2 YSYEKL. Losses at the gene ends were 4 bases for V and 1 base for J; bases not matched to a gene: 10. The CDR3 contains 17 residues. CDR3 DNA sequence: TGCGCCAGCAGCCCATGGGCAGGGACAGGGGAGTCCTACGAGCAGTACTTC. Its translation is CASSPWAGTGESYEQYF.

The CDR3 coding sequence is TGCGCCAGCAGCGATGTGACTAGCGGGGGAGCCGAGCAGTACTTC. It translates to CASSDVTSGGAEQYF. The V and J genes are TRBV5-1 and TRBJ2-5, with 12 bases aligning to TRBD2. The J call is doubtful: the DNA matches TRBJ2-7 better. Germline CDR1 reads SGHRS; CDR2 reads YFSETQ. The CDR3 is 15 residues long.

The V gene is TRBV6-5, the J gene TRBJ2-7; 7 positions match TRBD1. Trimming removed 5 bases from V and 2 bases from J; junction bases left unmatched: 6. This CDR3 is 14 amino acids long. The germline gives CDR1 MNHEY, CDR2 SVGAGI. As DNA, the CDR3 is TGTGCCAGCAGTGAAACAGGGGAAGCCTACGAGCAGTACTTC. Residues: CASSETGEAYEQYF.

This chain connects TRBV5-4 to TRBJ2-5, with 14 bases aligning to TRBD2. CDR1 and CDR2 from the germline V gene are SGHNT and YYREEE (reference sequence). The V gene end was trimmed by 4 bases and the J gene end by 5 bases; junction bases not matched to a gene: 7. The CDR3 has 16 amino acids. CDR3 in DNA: TGTGCCAGCAGCCCGGGACTAGCGGGAGCAACGGAGACCCAGTACTTC. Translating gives CASSPGLAGATETQYF.

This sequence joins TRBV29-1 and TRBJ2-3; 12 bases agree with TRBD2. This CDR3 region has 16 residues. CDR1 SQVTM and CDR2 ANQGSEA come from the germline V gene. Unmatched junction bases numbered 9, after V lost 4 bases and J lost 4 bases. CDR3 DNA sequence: TGCAGCGTTGTGTCTAGCGGGAGGGCCCGCCCAGATACGCAGTATTTT. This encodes CSVVSSGRARPDTQYF.

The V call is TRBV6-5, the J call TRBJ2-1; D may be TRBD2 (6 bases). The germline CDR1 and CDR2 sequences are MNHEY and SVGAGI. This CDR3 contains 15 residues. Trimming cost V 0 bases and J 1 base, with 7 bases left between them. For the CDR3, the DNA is TGTGCCAGCAGTTACTCTGGGACTTCCTACAATGAGCAGTTCTTC. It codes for CASSYSGTSYNEQFF.

CDR3 bases: TGCGCCAGCAGCCAAGCGAGTCGGGGGGATTACGAGCAGTACTTC. This gives the protein CASSQASRGDYEQYF. The chain has TRBV4-3 and TRBJ2-7, with TRBD2 matching 7 bases. CDR1 LGHNA and CDR2 YSLEER come from the germline V gene. V was clipped by 1 base and J by 4 bases; unmatched bases: 7. The CDR3 sequence is 15 residues long.

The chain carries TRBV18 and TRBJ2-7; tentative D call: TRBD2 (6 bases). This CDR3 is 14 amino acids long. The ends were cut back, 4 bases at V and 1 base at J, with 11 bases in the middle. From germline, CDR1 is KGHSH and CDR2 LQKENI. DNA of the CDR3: TGTGCCAGCTCACTGGGACTGAATTCCTACGAGCAGTACTTC. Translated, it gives CASSLGLNSYEQYF.

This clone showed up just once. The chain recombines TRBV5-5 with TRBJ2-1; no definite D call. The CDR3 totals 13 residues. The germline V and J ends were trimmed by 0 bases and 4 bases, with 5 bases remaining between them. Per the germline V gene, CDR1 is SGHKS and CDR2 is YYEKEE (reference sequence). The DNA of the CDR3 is TGTGCCAGCAGCTTGGACGAGTACAATGAGCAGTTCTTC. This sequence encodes CASSLDEYNEQFF.

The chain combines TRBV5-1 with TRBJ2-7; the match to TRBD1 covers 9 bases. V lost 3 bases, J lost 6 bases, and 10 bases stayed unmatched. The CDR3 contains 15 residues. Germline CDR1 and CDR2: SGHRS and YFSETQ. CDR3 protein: CASSSRTGEEGEQYF. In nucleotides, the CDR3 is TGCGCCAGCAGCTCCCGGACAGGGGAAGAGGGCGAGCAGTACTTC.

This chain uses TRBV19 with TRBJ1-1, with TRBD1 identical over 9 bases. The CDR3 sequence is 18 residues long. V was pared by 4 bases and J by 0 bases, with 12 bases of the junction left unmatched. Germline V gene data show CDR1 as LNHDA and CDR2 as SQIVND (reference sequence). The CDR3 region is CASSTRYRGREVNTEAFF. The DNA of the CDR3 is TGTGCCAGTAGTACACGGTACAGGGGGCGAGAGGTGAACACTGAAGCTTTCTTT.